The present TCR beta chain was sequenced within a study of blood T cell repertoires in COVID-19. Turning to the study itself: Some COVID-19 samples were acute and others convalescent; all came from the United States, Italy and Spain. T cells, B-cell-depleted T cells, or PBMCs supplied cDNA or gDNA.

Original processing methods: Researchers report that nucleated cell counts were estimated from reference gene primer amplification. Method: immunoSEQ multiplex PCR; TCRdb's copy keeps in-frame clones and lacks some. V, J and clone size were drawn from that table, and D and trimming were deduced from the DNA. In the table there are some 280,000 clones, about nine tenths of which are singletons. The CDR3 runs to 13 residues. Trimming stripped 5 bases from V and 3 bases from J, with 13 bases between. From germline, CDR1 is SQVTM and CDR2 ANQGSEA. This TCR was recovered from a woman aged 30 to 39 with active or convalescent COVID-19. The material sequenced was peripheral blood. This chain connects TRBV29-1 to TRBJ2-5, with TRBD1 as a possible D gene (5 bases). CDR3 amino acids: CSVQRGSKETQYF. The CDR3 nucleotides read TGCAGCGTTCAAAGGGGCAGCAAAGAGACCCAGTACTTC.